Presented here are 5 T cell receptor beta chains from one specimen sequenced in a study of blood T cells in healthy people across ages. A second about 6 to 11 cycle PCR used barcoded and J-beta primers. TCRdb recomputed calls from the 5' RACE reads with MiXCR, one row per CDR3 protein. The table has fewer than 600,000 distinct CDR3 sequences, about 29% seen once. The data were also submitted as part of a second study, on T cells of mothers and their children.

Material: blood. The receptor set was obtained from a boy between 2 and 15 years old in good health.

The J gene is TRBJ2-1, the V gene TRBV27, with D possibly being TRBD1 or TRBD2 (5 bases each). The last part of the DNA fits TRBJ2-7 better; the J call may be wrong. The germline V gene has CDR1 MNHEY and CDR2 SMNVEV (reference sequence). CDR3 length equals 13 residues. The CDR3 DNA reads as TGTGCCAGCAGTTTGGGGACGTCGGGGGAGCAGTACTTC. This sequence encodes CASSLGTSGEQYF.

V is TRBV9 and J is TRBJ2-1; 7 bases line up with TRBD2. The V segment lost 1 base and the J segment 7 bases; nucleotides outside the gene matches: 11. The CDR3 totals 16 residues. Germline assignment: CDR1 SGDLS and CDR2 YYNGEE. CDR3 region: CASSVNAGGRANEQFF. In DNA, the CDR3 is TGTGCCAGCAGCGTAAATGCGGGCGGGAGAGCGAATGAGCAGTTCTTC.

This chain uses TRBV10-2 with TRBJ2-5; 7 bases align to TRBD2. V dropped 3 bases and J dropped 0; count of bases not matched to a gene: 7. Germline V gene sequence: CDR1 WSHSY, CDR2 SAAADI. CDR3 length: 16 residues. DNA of the CDR3: TGCGCCAGCAGTGATCGGATCACTAGCGACCAAGAGACCCAGTACTTC. Its protein is CASSDRITSDQETQYF.

This chain uses TRBV21-1 with TRBJ1-4. TRBV21-1 is a documented pseudogene. This CDR3 has 16 amino acids. The DNA for the CDR3 is TGTGCCAGCAGCAAAGCGCAGAGGACGGAGAATGAAAAACTGTTTTTT. Its protein is CASSKAQRTENEKLFF.

V is TRBV20-1 and J is TRBJ2-5; D call uncertain. The DNA end lines up better with TRBJ2-7; the J call may be wrong. Germline values: CDR1 DFQATT, CDR2 SNEGSKA (reference sequence). The length of the CDR3 is 13 residues. CDR3 region: CSARADEGNEQYF. The CDR3 region has the DNA TGCAGTGCTAGGGCTGATGAAGGAAACGAGCAGTACTTC.